These 28 T cell receptor beta chains were all obtained from the same sample, sequenced in a study of T cell repertoires in cytomegalovirus infection. No antigen is known for these receptors. TCRdb redid the calling of the reads with MiXCR, one entry per CDR3 protein. This table has approximately 910,000 distinct CDR3 sequences, approximately 30% appearing once. The sample in question was cultured CD8+ T cells from PBMCs, obtained from culture after CMV antigen stimulation. The receptors were gathered from a human donor in good health (CMV status not recorded). Some clones in this sample may be carry-over from other donors' samples.

The chain couples TRBV4-1 to TRBJ1-2; 7 nucleotides line up with TRBD1. Germline CDR1 and CDR2: MGHRA and YSYEKL. Trimming took 0 bases from V and 2 from J; bases not matched to a gene: 9. This CDR3 has 17 residues. In DNA form, the CDR3 reads TGCGCCAGCAGCCAAGATATCGGGCGACAGGGAAACTATGGCTACACCTTC. This codes for CASSQDIGRQGNYGYTF.

The genes are TRBV7-1 and TRBJ2-7; D possibly matches TRBD1 or TRBD2 (6 bases each). TRBV7-1 is recorded as an ORF, its role being uncertain. Trimming removed 2 bases at V and 3 bases at J, with 14 bases between. The CDR3 totals 15 residues. CDR3 sequence reads: CASSSTLGGIYEQYV. The CDR3 DNA is TGTGCCAGCAGCTCAACCCTAGGGGGGATCTACGAGCAGTACGTC.

The genes are TRBV10-3 and TRBJ1-2; the D is unclear. Trimming shortened V by 8 bases and J by 1 base, and 11 bases separated the two germline ends. Germline CDR1 ENHRY, CDR2 SYGVKD. There are 13 residues in the CDR3. The CDR3 protein is CAIPDHGNYGYTF. The DNA for the CDR3 is TGTGCCATCCCCGACCACGGTAACTATGGCTACACCTTC.

This clonotype was recorded many times. The chain is built from TRBV6-2 or TRBV6-3 and TRBJ1-1; D not certain. CDR1 MNHEY and CDR2 SVGEGT come from the germline V gene. This CDR3 is 13 amino acids long. Trimming stripped 1 base from V and 3 bases from J, with 6 bases between. CDR3 in DNA: TGTGCCAGCAGTTACTTGAGCTACACTGAAGCTTTCTTT. Translation: CASSYLSYTEAFF.

The rearrangement links TRBV4-1 to TRBJ1-3; no definite D call. V lost 4 bases and J 4 bases, leaving 8 bases between the germline ends. The CDR3 consists of 13 residues. Germline CDR1 is MGHRA and CDR2 is YSYEKL. The CDR3 reads CASSPPRGNTIYF. The CDR3 coding sequence is TGCGCCAGCAGCCCGCCAAGGGGAAACACCATATATTTT.

CDR3 bases: TGTGCTAGTGGTGTCGGGCCCCCTTCGGATGAGCAGTTCTTC. This gives the protein CASGVGPPSDEQFF. The rearrangement links TRBV12-5 to TRBJ2-1, with D hard to call. The CDR3 sequence is 14 residues long. CDR1 is LGHNT, CDR2 FRNRAP, per germline. Trimming stripped 5 bases from V and 8 bases from J, with 16 bases between.

This clonotype was picked up many times. The chain carries TRBV11-2 and TRBJ1-1; a weak D match, TRBD1 (5 bases). Germline values: CDR1 SGHAT, CDR2 FQNNGV. The CDR3 runs to 17 residues. Trimming left V 3 bases short and J 0 bases short, with 17 bases between. In DNA, the CDR3 is TGTGCCAGCAGCTTCTATAAAAGGGACTCCATGAACACTGAAGCTTTCTTT. Amino acids: CASSFYKRDSMNTEAFF. Combining the CDR3 with reference TRBV11-2 and TRBJ1-1 gives the whole variable domain EAGVAQSPRYKIIEKRQSVAFWCNPISGHATLYWYQQILGQGPKLLIQFQNNGVVDDSQLPKDRFSAERLKGVDSTLKIQPAKLEDSAVYLCASSFYKRDSMNTEAFFGQGTRLTVV.

This chain uses TRBV7-6 with TRBJ2-7, with D possibly being TRBD1 (6 bases). The CDR3 has 12 residues. The germline gives CDR1 SGHVS, CDR2 FNYEAQ. The CDR3 here is CVSSRTAYEQYV. The CDR3 nucleotides read TGTGTCAGCAGCCGGACAGCCTACGAGCAGTACGTC.

This clonotype has a count of ten or more. This chain uses TRBV5-6 with TRBJ2-3, with TRBD1 matching 8 bases. The CDR3 runs 15 residues. The germline gives CDR1 SGHDT, CDR2 YYEEEE. The ends lost 5 bases at V and 6 bases at J; junction bases unmatched: 11. The CDR3 DNA follows: TGTGCCAGCAGTTCTGGGACAGGCGTCGGGGATACGCAGTATTTT. Translated: CASSSGTGVGDTQYF.

Only a few counts were recorded for this clonotype. The chain joins TRBV12-3 or TRBV12-4 to TRBJ2-3; 8 bases are a match to TRBD1. The trim removed 7 bases at V and 2 bases at J, leaving 11 bases unmatched. The CDR3 has 16 amino acids. The CDR3 DNA follows: TGTGCCAGCAACGACCTATGGGGACAGGACACAGATACGCAGTATTTT. This encodes CASNDLWGQDTDTQYF.

This clonotype showed up just a few times. The J gene is TRBJ2-7, the V gene TRBV15, with D possibly matching TRBD1 (5 bases). In germline, CDR1 is LNHNV, CDR2 YYDKDF (reference sequence). This CDR3 is 15 amino acids long. Trimming shortened V by 5 bases and J by 0 bases, and 14 bases separated the two germline ends. In nucleotides, the CDR3 is TGTGCCACCAGCCGCGATAGGGGCAGCTCCTACGAGCAGTACTTC. As protein: CATSRDRGSSYEQYF.

In its sample, this clonotype was seen many times. The chain couples TRBV12-3 or TRBV12-4 to TRBJ1-1; no clear D. CDR3 length: 13 residues. V lost 6 bases, J lost 1 base, and 9 bases lay in between. In nucleotides, the CDR3 is TGTGCCAGCAGCGCGGACGGGAACACTGAAGCTTTCTTT. It translates to CASSADGNTEAFF.

This clonotype was recorded at least ten times. The rearrangement links TRBV7-9 to TRBJ2-2, with D unresolved. V was pared by 10 bases and J by 0 bases, with 12 bases between. CDR1 is SEHNR and CDR2 is FQNEAQ in the germline V gene (reference sequence). The CDR3 runs to 14 residues. CDR3 loop: CATAFGPNTGELFF. Here the CDR3 DNA reads TGTGCCACCGCTTTTGGGCCGAACACCGGGGAGCTGTTTTTT. Full variable domain (missing parts from reference TRBV7-9 and TRBJ2-2): DTGVSQNPRHKITKRGQNVTFRCDPISEHNRLYWYRQTLGQGPEFLTYFQNEAQLEKSRLLSDRFSAERPKGSFSTLEIQRTEQGDSAMYLCATAFGPNTGELFFGEGSRLTVL.

This chain joins TRBV2 and TRBJ2-2; D not resolved. CDR1 is SNHLY and CDR2 is FYNNEI in the germline V gene. The V and J ends lost 10 bases and 0 bases respectively, with 12 bases between them. CDR3 length: 14 residues. The CDR3 is CATQLTANTGELFF. The CDR3 nucleotides are TGTGCCACGCAGCTAACTGCGAACACCGGGGAGCTGTTTTTT. Based on the CDR3 plus reference TRBV2 and TRBJ2-2, the full variable domain is EPEVTQTPSHQVTQMGQEVILRCVPISNHLYFYWYRQILGQKVEFLVSFYNNEISEKSEIFDDQFSVERPDGSNFTLKIRSTKLEDSAMYFCATQLTANTGELFFGEGSRLTVL.

This clonotype showed up just a few times. The chain joins TRBV4-1 to TRBJ2-3, with TRBD2 matching over 8 bases. Germline V gene sequence: CDR1 MGHRA, CDR2 YSYEKL. The CDR3 is 17 amino acids. Trimming took 0 bases from V and 6 from J; bases not matched to a gene: 11. The CDR3 DNA reads TGCGCCAGCAGCCAAGATAAGTGGACTAGCCCTGCGGATACGCAGTATTTT. Its protein is CASSQDKWTSPADTQYF.

This clonotype was detected a few times. This chain uses TRBV4-3 with TRBJ1-5; TRBD1 aligns across 8 bases. J gave up 7 bases and V 3 bases, and 11 bases lay outside the gene matches. This CDR3 is 16 amino acids long. CDR1 and CDR2 (germline): LGHNA, YSLEER. CDR3 in amino acids: CASSQSYQGAGQPQHF. The CDR3 nucleotides read TGCGCCAGCAGCCAGTCCTACCAGGGGGCTGGCCAGCCCCAGCATTTT.

The chain links TRBV20-1 to TRBJ1-5; TRBD1 aligns across 7 bases. The CDR3 consists of 16 residues. The trim removed 4 bases at V and 1 base at J, leaving 10 bases unmatched. Germline CDR1 and CDR2: DFQATT and SNEGSKA (reference sequence). The CDR3 loop reads CSAILQGKQSNQPQHF. The CDR3 nucleotides read TGCAGTGCTATCCTACAGGGGAAGCAGAGCAATCAGCCCCAGCATTTT.

The rearrangement joins TRBV6-1 to TRBJ2-3; D gene ambiguous. Germline values: CDR1 MNHNS, CDR2 SASEGT. Trimming took off 4 bases at V and 4 bases at J, with 6 bases between the two ends. This CDR3 comprises 12 residues. CDR3 coding DNA: TGTGCCAGCAGTGGGGCCTCAGATACGCAGTATTTT. Amino acid sequence: CASSGASDTQYF.

In regard to this clonotype: A junction boundary mismatches the germline segment, possibly from a read error. J is TRBJ2-3 and V is TRBV13, with TRBD2 matching over 8 bases. This CDR3 has 16 residues. Germline V gene lookup returns CDR1 PRHDT and CDR2 FYEKMQ (reference sequence). CDR3 DNA: TGCGCCAGCAGATTGACTAGCGCTCGTTACACAGATACGCAGTATTTT. It codes for CASRLTSARYTDTQYF.

In this sample, this clonotype turned up a few times. The chain is built from TRBV15 and TRBJ1-2, with D possibly matching TRBD1 (5 bases). The CDR3 has 16 residues. Germline V lookup: CDR1 LNHNV, CDR2 YYDKDF (reference sequence). Trimming removed 0 bases at V and 4 bases at J, with 15 bases between. The CDR3 is CATSRDFRGVVYGYTF. The CDR3 bases are TGTGCCACCAGCAGAGATTTTCGAGGGGTTGTCTATGGCTACACCTTC.

The chain combines TRBV12-3 or TRBV12-4 with TRBJ2-2; D is ambiguous. This CDR3 is 14 amino acids long. Between the trimmed V and J ends, which lost 2 bases and 1 base, there was a span of 5 bases. The CDR3 protein is CASSLYENTGELFF. As DNA, the CDR3 is TGTGCCAGCAGTTTATATGAGAACACCGGGGAGCTGTTTTTT.

V usage is TRBV6-2 or TRBV6-3 and J usage is TRBJ2-1, with 10 bases lining up with TRBD2. This CDR3 has 16 amino acids. Germline V gene sequence: CDR1 MNHEY, CDR2 SVGEGT. V was pared by 5 bases and J by 2 bases, with 6 bases of the junction left unmatched. The CDR3 region has the DNA TGTGCCAGCAGTACTTTAGCGGGGGGCGCCTACAATGAGCAGTTCTTC. Amino acids: CASSTLAGGAYNEQFF.

The chain is built from TRBV7-6 and TRBJ1-2; a weak D match, TRBD1 (5 bases). V shed 5 bases and J shed 4 bases, with 17 bases lying between them. There are 15 residues in the CDR3. Germline CDR1 reads SGHVS; CDR2 reads FNYEAQ. The CDR3 sequence is CASSDIRGAFYGYTF. The CDR3, as DNA: TGTGCCAGCAGCGACATACGAGGGGCGTTCTATGGCTACACCTTC.

The genes are TRBV28 and TRBJ1-6, with TRBD1 matching over 7 bases. The trim removed 5 bases at V and 9 bases at J, leaving 10 bases unmatched. Germline CDR1 MDHEN, CDR2 SYDVKM. CDR3 size: 15 residues. This chain's CDR3 is CASSKRQGAPSPLHF. CDR3 sequence (DNA): TGTGCCAGCAGTAAAAGACAGGGTGCCCCTTCACCCCTCCACTTT.

This clonotype was picked up a small number of times. The chain has TRBV7-9 and TRBJ2-3; tentative D call: TRBD1 (6 bases). Between the trimmed V and J ends, which lost 0 bases and 4 bases, there was a span of 14 bases. The CDR3 contains 16 residues. Germline lookup yields CDR1 SEHNR and CDR2 FQNEAQ (reference sequence). DNA for the CDR3: TGTGCCAGCAGCTTAGCACAGGGTACTGGGGCAGATACGCAGTATTTT. Protein product: CASSLAQGTGADTQYF. Combining the CDR3 with reference TRBV7-9 and TRBJ2-3 gives the whole variable domain DTGVSQNPRHKITKRGQNVTFRCDPISEHNRLYWYRQTLGQGPEFLTYFQNEAQLEKSRLLSDRFSAERPKGSFSTLEIQRTEQGDSAMYLCASSLAQGTGADTQYFGPGTRLTVL.

This clonotype was observed a few times. V usage is TRBV6-6 and J usage is TRBJ1-2; D is ambiguous. V was clipped by 7 bases and J by 7 bases, with 7 bases between them. Germline-derived CDR1 and CDR2 are MNHNY and SVGAGI (reference sequence). The CDR3 has 10 residues. The CDR3 is CASISGGYTF. CDR3 bases: TGTGCCAGCATCAGTGGTGGCTACACCTTC.

This clonotype was seen a handful of times. This rearrangement joins TRBV6-1 to TRBJ2-1; no firm D call. The CDR3 consists of 16 residues. Between the trimmed V and J ends, which lost 4 bases and 3 bases, there was a span of 16 bases. Germline CDR1 MNHNS, CDR2 SASEGT. CDR3 sequence: CASSAPPANIYNEQFF. The CDR3 region has the DNA TGTGCCAGCAGTGCCCCTCCGGCCAACATCTACAATGAGCAGTTCTTC.

There are a few counts of this clonotype. This chain connects TRBV6-5 to TRBJ1-1, with D possibly TRBD1 on 5 matching bases. The CDR3 is 14 amino acids. Between the trimmed V and J ends, which lost 4 bases and 4 bases, there was a span of 13 bases. Germline V CDR1 and CDR2: MNHEY, SVGAGI. DNA for the CDR3: TGTGCCAGCAGTTCCCGGGACCCGGGCACTGAAGCTTTCTTT. As protein: CASSSRDPGTEAFF.